This record looks at one T cell receptor beta chain sequence and its context. Its antigen specificity is not known. No base quality information exists; no much larger clone differs at one position. TCRbeta CDR3 regions were amplified from genomic DNA using the immunoSEQ Assay, a bias-controlled multiplex PCR. The original methods were these. The number of nucleated cells in each sample was estimated by amplification of reference gene primers within the assay. To quantify the absolute abundance of each unique TCRbeta CDR3 rearrangement, sequence reads were collapsed and filtered. Productive Simpson clonality was computed per sample as the square root of Simpson's diversity index over productive rearrangements. The clones in this table, taken by TCRdb from immuneACCESS, are in-frame only. Not every clone is retained; where verified, under half of the shortfall comes from an unresolved V gene, and the cause of the rest is unknown. That table supplies the V and J calls and clone size; D and trimming were determined from the DNA. The sample yields around 210,000 clones; approximately 91% were counted once. The ten largest make up 15% to 20% of the sample.

V is clipped by 3 bases and J by 4 bases, and the sequence between their germline boundaries is 11 bases long. The CDR1 and CDR2 encoded by the germline V gene are KGHSH and LQKENI. The CDR3 starts with the cysteine, ends with the phenylalanine, and has 14 residues. Only the CDR3 DNA stays, 42 bases, in frame from base 1. One collaborating source in Seattle enrolled patients during active infection and followed them longitudinally through the course of disease. Collaborating institutions collected whole blood in K2EDTA tubes following their own protocols. For TCRbeta analysis, collaborators shipped samples as frozen whole blood, isolated PBMCs, or DNA extracted from either of those sample types. This record belongs to a study of blood T cell repertoires in COVID-19 (dated by TCRdb to between 2020 and 2021). Study-level background: Collaborator samples came from the United States, Italy and Spain and covered acute and convalescent phases of COVID-19. The prospective study material was composed of cDNA or gDNA derived from T cells, B-cell-depleted T cells, or PBMCs. Deeply sampled blood TCRbeta repertoires from subjects exposed to, actively infected with, or recovered from COVID-19 were included in the dataset. The repertoires were released in a freely available public database intended as a resource for research on the immune response to SARS-CoV-2. Samples were obtained from the ongoing ImmuneRACE study (first 160 participants) and from over 1,000 subjects provided by 6 global collaborators. The sample metadata nearly always contained a de-identified subject ID, COVID-19 status, age in years and sex. Where available, HLA class I and class II types were taken from metadata supplied by the sample provider and were not determined by assay-based typing.

What the research found in general, with its limitations: The quantity of clinical and demographic metadata differed by source and by participant and was supplied without curation.

The receptor was isolated from a man aged 45-60 years with COVID-19, enrolled during active disease. The sequence is built from TRBV18 and TRBJ2-3; the D segment cannot be called with confidence. Sequencing was done on a sample of peripheral blood. The nucleotide sequence is TGTGCCAGCTCACCTCCTTCAGGTGCAGATACGCAGTATTTT. It specifies CASSPPSGADTQYF.